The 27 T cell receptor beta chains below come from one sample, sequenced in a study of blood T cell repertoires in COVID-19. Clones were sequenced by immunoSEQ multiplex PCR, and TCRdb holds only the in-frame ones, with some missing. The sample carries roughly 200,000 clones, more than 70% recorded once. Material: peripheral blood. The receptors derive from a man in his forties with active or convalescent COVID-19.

CDR3 sequence: CASSPASGYNTEAFF. CDR3 in DNA: TGTGCCAGCAGCCCAGCCTCAGGGTACAACACTGAAGCTTTCTTT. The genes are TRBV3-1 (or the pseudogene TRBV3-2) and TRBJ1-1; D is perhaps TRBD1 (5 bases). V was cut by 4 bases and J by 2 bases, with 14 bases left in between. The CDR3 totals 15 residues. Germline-derived CDR1 and CDR2 are LGHDT and YNNKEL (reference sequence).

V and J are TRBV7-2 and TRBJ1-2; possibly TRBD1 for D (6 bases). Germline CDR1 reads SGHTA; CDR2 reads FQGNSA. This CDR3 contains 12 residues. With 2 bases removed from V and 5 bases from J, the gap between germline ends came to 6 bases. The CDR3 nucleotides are TGTGCCAGCAGCTTACAGGGGTATGGCTACACCTTC. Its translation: CASSLQGYGYTF.

The DNA of the CDR3 is TGTGCCAGCAGCTCCACTGGAGGGAGAACTAGATTCCCCCAAGAGACCCAGTACTTC. Residues: CASSSTGGRTRFPQETQYF. The genes are TRBV5-5 and TRBJ2-5, with a tentative D call TRBD2 (6 bases). Deletions cut 3 bases from V and 1 base from J, with 25 bases between. This CDR3 has 19 amino acids. Germline V CDR1 and CDR2: SGHKS, YYEKEE (reference sequence).

The CDR3 nucleotides are TGTGCCAGCACTTTGGGGGCGAACACTGAAGCTTTCTTT. Its protein is CASTLGANTEAFF. The chain employs TRBV6-5 and TRBJ1-1; D may be TRBD1 (6 bases). V was pared by 7 bases and J by 1 base, with 10 bases between. Germline CDR1 reads MNHEY; CDR2 reads SVGAGI. The length of the CDR3 is 13 residues.

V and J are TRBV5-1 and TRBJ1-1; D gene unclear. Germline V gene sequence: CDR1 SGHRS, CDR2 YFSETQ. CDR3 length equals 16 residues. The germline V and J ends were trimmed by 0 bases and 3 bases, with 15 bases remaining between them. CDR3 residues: CASSLEPGSWDTEAFF. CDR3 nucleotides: TGCGCCAGCAGCTTGGAGCCGGGTTCCTGGGACACTGAAGCTTTCTTT.

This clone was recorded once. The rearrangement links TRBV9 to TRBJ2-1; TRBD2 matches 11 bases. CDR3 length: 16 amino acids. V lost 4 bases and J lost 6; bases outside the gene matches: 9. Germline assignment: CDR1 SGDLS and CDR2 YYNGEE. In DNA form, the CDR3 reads TGTGCCAGCAGCTTCGGACTAGCGGGCGTGGTCAATGAGCAGTTCTTC. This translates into CASSFGLAGVVNEQFF.

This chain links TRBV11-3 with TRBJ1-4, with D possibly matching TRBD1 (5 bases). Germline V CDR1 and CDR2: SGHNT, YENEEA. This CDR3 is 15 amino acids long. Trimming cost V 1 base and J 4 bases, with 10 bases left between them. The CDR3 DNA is TGTGCCAGCAGCTTAGTAGGGGACTATAATGAAAAACTGTTTTTT. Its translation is CASSLVGDYNEKLFF. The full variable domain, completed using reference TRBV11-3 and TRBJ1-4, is EAGVVQSPRYKIIEKKQPVAFWCNPISGHNTLYWYLQNLGQGPELLIRYENEEAVDDSQLPKDRFSAERLKGVDSTLKIQPAELGDSAVYLCASSLVGDYNEKLFFGSGTQLSVL.

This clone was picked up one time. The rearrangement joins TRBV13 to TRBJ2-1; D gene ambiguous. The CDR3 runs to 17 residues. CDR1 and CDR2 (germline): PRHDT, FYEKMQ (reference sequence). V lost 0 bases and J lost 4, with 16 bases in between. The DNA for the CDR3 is TGTGCCAGCAGCTTAGGCTTTTCGGCGGAATCTTACAATGAGCAGTTCTTC. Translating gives CASSLGFSAESYNEQFF.

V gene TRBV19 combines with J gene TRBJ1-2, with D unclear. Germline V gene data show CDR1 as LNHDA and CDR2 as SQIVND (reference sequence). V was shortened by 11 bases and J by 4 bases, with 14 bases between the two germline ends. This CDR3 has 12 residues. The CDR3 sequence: CAAGELGYGYTF. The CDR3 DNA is TGTGCCGCCGGGGAACTTGGCTATGGCTACACCTTC.

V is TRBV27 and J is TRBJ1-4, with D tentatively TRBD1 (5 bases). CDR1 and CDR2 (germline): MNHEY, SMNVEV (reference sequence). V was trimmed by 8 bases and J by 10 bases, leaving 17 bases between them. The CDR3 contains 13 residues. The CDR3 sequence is CASARGGAPKLFF. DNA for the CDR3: TGTGCCAGCGCCCGAGGTGGGGCCCCAAAACTGTTTTTT.

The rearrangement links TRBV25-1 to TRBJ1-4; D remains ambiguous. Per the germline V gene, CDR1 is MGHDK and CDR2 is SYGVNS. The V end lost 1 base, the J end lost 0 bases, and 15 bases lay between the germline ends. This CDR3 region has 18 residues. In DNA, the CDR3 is TGTGCCAGCAGTGAATGGGCGGTGGGGAGGTCAACTAATGAAAAACTGTTTTTT. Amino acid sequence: CASSEWAVGRSTNEKLFF.

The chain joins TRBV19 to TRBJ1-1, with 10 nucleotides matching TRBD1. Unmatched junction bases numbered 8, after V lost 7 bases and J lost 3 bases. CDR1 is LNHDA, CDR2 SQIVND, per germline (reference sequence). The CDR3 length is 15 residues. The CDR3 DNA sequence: TGTGCCAGTAAGGCCACCGGGACAGGGGACACTGAAGCTTTCTTT. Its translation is CASKATGTGDTEAFF.

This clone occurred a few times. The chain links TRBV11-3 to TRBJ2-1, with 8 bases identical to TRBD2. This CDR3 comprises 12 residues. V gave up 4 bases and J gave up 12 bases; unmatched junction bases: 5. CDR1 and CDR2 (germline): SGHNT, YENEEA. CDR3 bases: TGTGCCAGCAGCTCGGAAAGCGGGAGGCAGTTCTTC. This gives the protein CASSSESGRQFF.

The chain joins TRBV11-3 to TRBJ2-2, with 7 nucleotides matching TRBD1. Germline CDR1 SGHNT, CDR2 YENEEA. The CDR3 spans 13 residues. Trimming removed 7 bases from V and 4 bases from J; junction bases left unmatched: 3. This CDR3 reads CASTDRVTGELFF. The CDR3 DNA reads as TGTGCCAGCACAGACAGGGTCACCGGGGAGCTGTTTTTT.

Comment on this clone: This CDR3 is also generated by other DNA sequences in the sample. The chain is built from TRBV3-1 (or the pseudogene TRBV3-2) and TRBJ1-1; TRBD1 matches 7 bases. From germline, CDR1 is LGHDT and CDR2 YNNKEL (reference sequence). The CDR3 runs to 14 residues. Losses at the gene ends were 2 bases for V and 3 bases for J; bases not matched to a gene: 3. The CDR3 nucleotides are TGTGCCAGCAGCCAATCTGACAGGGACACTGAAGCTTTCTTT. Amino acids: CASSQSDRDTEAFF.

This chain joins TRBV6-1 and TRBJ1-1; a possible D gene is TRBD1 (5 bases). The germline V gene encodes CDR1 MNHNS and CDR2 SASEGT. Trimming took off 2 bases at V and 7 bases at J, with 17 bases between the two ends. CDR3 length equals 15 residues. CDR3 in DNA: TGTGCCAGCAGTGAACCTATGACAGTCCAGAGTGAAGCTTTCTTT. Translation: CASSEPMTVQSEAFF.

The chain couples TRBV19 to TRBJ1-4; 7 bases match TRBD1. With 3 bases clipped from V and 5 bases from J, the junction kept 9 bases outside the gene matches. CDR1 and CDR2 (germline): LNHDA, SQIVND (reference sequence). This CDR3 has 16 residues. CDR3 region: CASSIGPDRWNEKLFF. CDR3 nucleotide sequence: TGTGCCAGTAGTATTGGTCCGGACAGGTGGAATGAAAAACTGTTTTTT.

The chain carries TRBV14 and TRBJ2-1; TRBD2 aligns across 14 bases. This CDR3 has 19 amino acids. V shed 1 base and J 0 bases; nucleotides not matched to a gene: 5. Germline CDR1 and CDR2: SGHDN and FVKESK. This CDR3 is CASSQGLAGGYSSYNEQFF. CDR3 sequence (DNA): TGTGCCAGCAGCCAAGGACTAGCGGGAGGGTACAGCTCCTACAATGAGCAGTTCTTC.

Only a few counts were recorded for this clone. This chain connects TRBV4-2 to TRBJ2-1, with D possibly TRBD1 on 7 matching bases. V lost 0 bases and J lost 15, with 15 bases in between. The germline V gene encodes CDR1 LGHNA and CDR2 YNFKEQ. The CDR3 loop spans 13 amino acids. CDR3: CASSQEEGAVPFF. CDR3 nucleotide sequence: TGTGCCAGCAGCCAAGAGGAGGGGGCGGTCCCGTTCTTC.

The CDR3 is CASSRPTGLNEKLFF. CDR3 DNA sequence: TGTGCCAGCAGTCGCCCGACAGGTCTTAATGAAAAACTGTTTTTT. The chain links TRBV6-2 or TRBV6-3 to TRBJ1-4, with a tentative D call TRBD1 (6 bases). This CDR3 is 15 amino acids long. Between the trimmed V and J ends, which lost 5 bases and 4 bases, there was a span of 14 bases. Germline values: CDR1 MNHEY, CDR2 SVGEGT.

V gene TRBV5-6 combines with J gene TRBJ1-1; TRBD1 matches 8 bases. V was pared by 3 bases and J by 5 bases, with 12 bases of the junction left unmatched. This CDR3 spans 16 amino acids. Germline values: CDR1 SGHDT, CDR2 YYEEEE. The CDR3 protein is CASSSPRYRGGTEAFF. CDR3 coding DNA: TGTGCCAGCAGCTCCCCTCGATACAGGGGGGGGACTGAAGCTTTCTTT. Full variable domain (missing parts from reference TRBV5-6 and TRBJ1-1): DAGVTQSPTHLIKTRGQQVTLRCSPKSGHDTVSWYQQALGQGPQFIFQYYEEEERQRGNFPDRFSGHQFPNYSSELNVNALLLGDSALYLCASSSPRYRGGTEAFFGQGTRLTVV.

CDR3 DNA sequence: TGTGCCAGCAGCAAGTACAGAGAAGCTTTCTTT. This sequence encodes CASSKYREAFF. The chain carries TRBV5-6 and TRBJ1-1; D unresolved. Trimming shortened V by 4 bases and J by 8 bases, and 9 bases separated the two germline ends. CDR3 size: 11 residues. From germline, CDR1 is SGHDT and CDR2 YYEEEE.

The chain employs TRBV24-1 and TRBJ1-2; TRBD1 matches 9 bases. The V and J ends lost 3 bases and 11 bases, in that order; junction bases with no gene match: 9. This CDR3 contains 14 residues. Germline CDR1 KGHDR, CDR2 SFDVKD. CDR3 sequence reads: CATSDTGQGGSYTF. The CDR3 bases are TGTGCCACCAGTGATACGGGACAGGGCGGCAGTTACACCTTC.

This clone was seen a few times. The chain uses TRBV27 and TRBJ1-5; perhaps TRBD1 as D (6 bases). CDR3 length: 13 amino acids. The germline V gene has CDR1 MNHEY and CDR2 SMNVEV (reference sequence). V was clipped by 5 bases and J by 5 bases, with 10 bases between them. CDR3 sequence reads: CASSRTADQPQHF. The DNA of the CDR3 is TGTGCCAGCAGTCGGACAGCCGATCAGCCCCAGCATTTT.

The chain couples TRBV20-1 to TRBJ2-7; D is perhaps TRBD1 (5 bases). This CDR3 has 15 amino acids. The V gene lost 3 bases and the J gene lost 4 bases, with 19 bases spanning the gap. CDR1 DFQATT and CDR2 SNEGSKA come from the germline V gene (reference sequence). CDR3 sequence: CSASDGQIPLYEQYF. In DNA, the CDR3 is TGCAGTGCTAGTGACGGACAAATCCCTCTTTACGAGCAGTACTTC.

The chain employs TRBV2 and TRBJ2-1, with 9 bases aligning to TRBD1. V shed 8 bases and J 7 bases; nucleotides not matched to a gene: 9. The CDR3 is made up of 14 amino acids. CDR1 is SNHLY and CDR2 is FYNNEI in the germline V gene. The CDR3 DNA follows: TGTGCCAGCGGTAGGACAGGGGTTTCGAATGAGCAGTTCTTC. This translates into CASGRTGVSNEQFF.

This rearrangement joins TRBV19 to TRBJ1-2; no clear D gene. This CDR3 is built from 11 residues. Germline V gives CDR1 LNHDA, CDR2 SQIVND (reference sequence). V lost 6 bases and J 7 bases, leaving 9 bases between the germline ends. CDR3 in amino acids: CASSEQLGYTF. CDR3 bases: TGTGCCAGTAGCGAACAGCTTGGCTACACCTTC.